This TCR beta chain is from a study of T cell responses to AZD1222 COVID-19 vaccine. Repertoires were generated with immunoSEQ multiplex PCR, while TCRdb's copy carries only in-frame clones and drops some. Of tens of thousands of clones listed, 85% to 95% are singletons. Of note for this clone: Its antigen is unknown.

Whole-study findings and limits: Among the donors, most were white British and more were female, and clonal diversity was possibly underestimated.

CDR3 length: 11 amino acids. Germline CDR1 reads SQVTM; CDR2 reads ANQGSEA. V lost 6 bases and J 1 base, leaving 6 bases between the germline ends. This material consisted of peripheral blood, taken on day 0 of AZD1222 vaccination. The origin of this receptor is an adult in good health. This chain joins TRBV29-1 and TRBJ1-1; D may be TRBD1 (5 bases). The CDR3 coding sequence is TGCAGCGTCGACAGGAACACTGAAGCTTTCTTT. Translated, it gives CSVDRNTEAFF.